Sequencing of this T cell receptor (beta chain) was carried out in a study of T-cell reconstitution after alpha-beta-depleted transplantation in children. Findings and caveats of the study: Newly made T cells mostly supplied T-cell counts and diversity one year after transplant.

Germline trimming cut 3 bases from V and 2 bases from J; bases unmatched to any gene: 6. Germline CDR1 MGHDK, CDR2 SYGVNS. There are 15 residues in the CDR3. Regarding this clonotype: The target antigen is unknown.

Researchers prepared the TCRbeta library using unique molecular identifiers, the study reports. Via MiXCR, TCRdb re-called the PCR reads, giving one row per CDR3 protein. The sample lists some 840,000 distinct CDR3 sequences; 15% to 20% were seen once. This receptor was obtained from a male patient younger than 18 who had a stem cell transplant for acute lymphoblastic leukemia, so the T cells may come from the graft donor. This specimen was PBMCs, mostly from graft donor cells, taken 360 days after TCRalphabeta/CD19-depleted stem cell transplant. The genes are TRBV25-1 and TRBJ2-7; 8 bases match TRBD2. The CDR3 DNA reads as TGTGCCAGCAGTGAGTTAGCGGGACGTACCTACGAGCAGTACTTC. Amino acids: CASSELAGRTYEQYF.